A selection of T cell receptor beta chains follows, all from one sample in a study of T cells in Graves' hyperthyroidism and ophthalmopathy. TCRdb re-derived calls from the multiplex PCR reads in MiXCR, one entry per CDR3 protein. This table holds about 380,000 distinct CDR3 sequences, less than 20% found once. The specimen was blood. The receptors were sampled from a man between 18 and 29 years old with Graves' ophthalmopathy. Each CDR3 is given with its conserved first and last residue. The D gene is left open where the match is weak. Size is omitted from some rows. Given values are once, few, many or a class for expanded clones.

NA,TRBJ1-4,TRBV13,NA,TGTGCCAGCAGCTCGGACGTATCCAATGAAAAACTGTTTTTT,CASSSDVSNEKLFF
TRBD1,TRBJ2-7,TRBV27,NA,TGTGCCAGCAGTTGGTCCGGGACAGGGTCCTACGAGCAGTACTTC,CASSWSGTGSYEQYF
NA,TRBJ1-1,TRBV6-1,NA,TGTGCCAGCAGTATCCAAGGGGAACCCAACACTGAAGCTTTCTTT,CASSIQGEPNTEAFF
NA,TRBJ2-1,TRBV10-3,few,TGTGCCATCAGTGAGTTCAGCTACTCCTACAATGAGCAGTTCTTC,CAISEFSYSYNEQFF
NA,TRBJ2-7,TRBV5-6,NA,TGTGCCAGCAGCCCAGAAGGTCTTCGCGAGCAGCACTTC,CASSPEGLREQHF
NA,TRBJ1-4,TRBV12-3/TRBV12-4,NA,TGTGCCAGCAGCCAATTAAAGAGGTCTAATGAAAAACTGTTTTTT,CASSQLKRSNEKLFF
NA,TRBJ1-1,TRBV5-1,many,TGCGCCAGCAGAAAAGCGACAGAGGTCGGGTCTGAAGCTTTCTTT,CASRKATEVGSEAFF
TRBD1,TRBJ2-1,TRBV3-1,few,TGTGCCAGCAGTCAGGGGGCACCTTACAATGAGCAGTTCTTC,CASSQGAPYNEQFF
NA,TRBJ1-6,TRBV20-1,NA,TGCAGTGCACTTAGTGGTAGCTCCTGTAATTCACCCCTCCACTTT,CSALSGSSCNSPLHF
TRBD1,TRBJ1-1,TRBV7-9,many,TGTGCCAGCAGCCGGGACAGGGCGGTGAACACTGAAGCTTTCTTT,CASSRDRAVNTEAFF
TRBD2,TRBJ2-5,TRBV20-1,many,TGCAGTGCTAGAGATCCGAGGGCTAGCGGGGGGCAAGAGACCCAGTACTTC,CSARDPRASGGQETQYF
NA,TRBJ1-2,TRBV11-2,NA,TGTGCCAGCAGCTTAGGCGGTACAAATACTATGGATGGCTACACCTTC,CASSLGGTNTMDGYTF
TRBD1,TRBJ2-1,TRBV12-3/TRBV12-4,many,TGTGCCAGCGGGACAGGATACAATGAGCAGTTCTTC,CASGTGYNEQFF
TRBD1,TRBJ2-1,TRBV10-3,many,TGTGCCATCAGTGGAACAGGGGAAAATGAGCAGTTCTTC,CAISGTGENEQFF
TRBD1,TRBJ2-1,TRBV11-2,many,TGTGCCGGAGGGACAGGGGGCATAAATGAGCAGTTCTTC,CAGGTGGINEQFF
NA,TRBJ1-1,TRBV10-3,many,TGTGCCATCAGTGCGGAGGGCACTGAAGCTTTCTTT,CAISAEGTEAFF
NA,TRBJ2-5,TRBV9,many,TGTGCCAGCCAGGAGGGACCCCAAGAGACCCAGTACTTC,CASQEGPQETQYF
NA,TRBJ1-5,TRBV28,many,TGTGCCAGCAGCTTAGGGGTGGGACAGCCCCAGCATTTT,CASSLGVGQPQHF
TRBD1,TRBJ2-7,TRBV20-1,few,TGCAGTGCTAAGCCCGGGACAGAAATTTACTACGAGCAGTACTTC,CSAKPGTEIYYEQYF
NA,TRBJ2-7,TRBV28,many,TGTGCCAGTTTGAGGGGCTCCTACGAGCAGTACTTC,CASLRGSYEQYF
NA,TRBJ1-1,TRBV11-1,many,TGTGCCAGCAGCCCGGGTTATGACACTGAAGCTTTCTTT,CASSPGYDTEAFF
NA,TRBJ1-2,TRBV6-5,few,TGTGCCAGCAGTTACGGGTATCGTACAGACTATGGCTACACCTTC,CASSYGYRTDYGYTF
NA,TRBJ2-2,TRBV6-5,few,TGTGCCAGCAGTTACGAGGGTAGGGCAAGCGGGGAGCTGTTTTTT,CASSYEGRASGELFF
NA,TRBJ2-1,TRBV20-1,few,TGCAGCTTAGACAGAGGGCTCGGTAATGAGCAGTTCTTC,CSLDRGLGNEQFF
NA,TRBJ2-4,TRBV5-1,NA,TGCGCCAGCAGCTGGAGCAGGGGCGGGAACATTCAGTACTTC,CASSWSRGGNIQYF
NA,TRBJ1-5,TRBV18,many,TGTGCCAGCTCACCACCGGGGGGGCGGCCCCAGCATTTT,CASSPPGGRPQHF
NA,TRBJ1-2,TRBV29-1,many,TGCAGCGTTGAAGATGGGGACTCTAACTATGGCTACACCTTC,CSVEDGDSNYGYTF
TRBD1,TRBJ2-1,TRBV12-3/TRBV12-4,many,TGTGCCAGCAGTCCGACAGGGGGTCACTACAATGAGCAGTTCTTC,CASSPTGGHYNEQFF
TRBD1,TRBJ1-4,TRBV12-3/TRBV12-4,many,TGTGCCAGCAGTCCAGACAGGGGCGTTGAAAAACTGTTTTTT,CASSPDRGVEKLFF
NA,TRBJ1-5,TRBV7-9,many,TGTGCCAGCAGCTACACAGGGACCGGCAATCAGCCCCAGCATTTT,CASSYTGTGNQPQHF
TRBD2,TRBJ2-5,TRBV7-3,NA,TGTGCCAGCAGCCTGGGACTAGCGGGGGGGCCGGAGACCCAGTACTTC,CASSLGLAGGPETQYF
TRBD1,TRBJ1-5,TRBV2,many,TGTGCCAGCATCAGGGGGCCAGGCAATCAGCCCCAGCATTTT,CASIRGPGNQPQHF
TRBD1,TRBJ2-6,TRBV6-2/TRBV6-3,few,TGTGCCAGCAGCCAGGGGGGACAGGGTACAGGGGCCAACGTCCTGACTTTC,CASSQGGQGTGANVLTF
NA,TRBJ2-4,TRBV27,NA,TGTGCCAGCAGTTCCCGTGAAGCTGTAGCCAAAAACATTCAGTACTTC,CASSSREAVAKNIQYF
NA,TRBJ1-4,TRBV11-2,NA,TGTGCCAGCACCGAAGAGGGGGAGAGCAGAGAAAAACTGTTTTTT,CASTEEGESREKLFF
NA,TRBJ2-7,TRBV5-1,many,TGCGCCAGCAGCTTCACCCCAGGGGTGGGCTCCTACGAGCAGTACTTC,CASSFTPGVGSYEQYF
TRBD2,TRBJ2-5,TRBV28,many,TGTGCCAGCAGTTCCACAGCGGGGGGCGAGACCCAGTACTTC,CASSSTAGGETQYF
NA,TRBJ1-3,TRBV12-3/TRBV12-4,many,TGTGCCAGCAGTTTAGACACCGACTCTGGAAACACCATATATTTT,CASSLDTDSGNTIYF
TRBD2,TRBJ2-7,TRBV4-1,NA,TGCGCCAGCAGCCAAGACAGCGGGGGGTTCTACGAGCAGTACTTC,CASSQDSGGFYEQYF
TRBD2,TRBJ2-7,TRBV7-8,many,TGTGCCAGCAGCTCACCCGGAGGACTAGCGCCCGAGCAGTACTTC,CASSSPGGLAPEQYF
TRBD1,TRBJ1-1,TRBV7-9,many,TGTGCCAGCAGCTTAGGACAGGGATCAGCTTTCTTT,CASSLGQGSAFF
TRBD1,TRBJ2-5,TRBV11-2,many,TGTGCCAGCAGGGGACAGGGAGGTCGGGAGACCCAGTACTTC,CASRGQGGRETQYF
TRBD2,TRBJ2-5,TRBV9,few,TGTGCCAGCAGCAAGGGACTAGCGGAAGAGACCCAGTACTTC,CASSKGLAEETQYF
TRBD1,TRBJ2-7,TRBV6-5,many,TGTGCCAGCAGTTACTCGCCGAGTCGCAGGGGGAGCTCCTACGAGCAGTACTTC,CASSYSPSRRGSSYEQYF
NA,TRBJ2-2,TRBV5-4,NA,TGTGCCAGCAGCTTGGACAGTGGGAGGCTGTTTTTT,CASSLDSGRLFF